This T cell receptor (beta chain) was sequenced for a study of identical twins. Germline V gene lookup returns CDR1 MNHEY and CDR2 SVGEGT. The CDR3 totals 11 residues. The V gene lost 6 bases and the J gene lost 6 bases, with 9 bases spanning the gap. Note on this clonotype: No antigen is known for it.

Broader study findings: Twins shared beta out-of-frame sequences in excess, but this excess was weaker.

Unique molecular identifiers were in the cDNA, with template-switch universal primer binding. TCRdb reanalysed the 5' RACE reads using MiXCR and keeps one entry per CDR3 protein. The sample shows around 480,000 distinct CDR3 sequences, roughly an eighth of them seen only once. These data were likewise used in another study, on yellow fever vaccine responses in identical twins.

The receptor comes from a woman aged 18-35 years in good health. This chain connects TRBV6-2 or TRBV6-3 to TRBJ2-7; the D is unclear. Sequencing was performed on CD4+ T cells sorted from blood. CDR3 nucleotide sequence: TGTGCCAGCAGGTTTATAGGCGAGCAGTACTTC. This gives the protein CASRFIGEQYF.